This T cell receptor beta chain was observed in a study of identifying expanded T cells in peripheral blood. Overall study results and limits: About 1.3 clones differed between technical replicates, versus 16.4 and 19 over time. Across healthy donors, higher total template counts meant significantly greater approximately 2-week count variance.

A word on this clone: As yet, its antigen is unknown.

Generated by immunoSEQ multiplex PCR, the TCRdb table keeps only in-frame clones and is missing some. The sample holds 95,000 to 100,000 clones, approximately 88% seen once. No infections or other immune events were documented during collection. CDR3 length: 14 amino acids. CDR1 is LNHDA and CDR2 is SQIVND in the germline V gene (reference sequence). Germline trimming cut 5 bases from V and 10 bases from J; bases unmatched to any gene: 13. This TCR derives from a person aged 18 to 75 in good health. The chain uses TRBV19 and TRBJ1-2, with 7 bases that match TRBD1. The specimen was blood. The CDR3 DNA is TGTGCCAGTAGTCCCGGGACAGCAAGGATAGTCTACACCTTC. Its protein product is CASSPGTARIVYTF.